What follows describes a single T cell receptor beta chain. Its target is not known. This sample was taken from a study of T cell responses to AZD1222 COVID-19 vaccine. Findings and caveats of the study: Without day 14 samples, only post-peak T cell repertoires were studied.

Clones were read by immunoSEQ multiplex PCR, and TCRdb kept only the in-frame ones, dropping some. The table has approximately 73,000 clones, about four fifths seen once; the top ten hold 9.8%. The CDR3 extends over 16 amino acids. V lost 3 bases and J lost 2; bases outside the gene matches: 4. Germline CDR1 reads MNHEY; CDR2 reads SMNVEV (reference sequence). The clonotype originates from an adult in good health. The chain combines TRBV27 with TRBJ1-5, with 10 bases identical to TRBD1. Material: peripheral blood, obtained on day 0 of AZD1222 vaccination. As DNA, the CDR3 is TGTGCCAGCAGTTTCTCCGGGACAGGGGGCAATCAGCCCCAGCATTTT. Translated, it gives CASSFSGTGGNQPQHF.